This is a list of T cell receptor beta chains from one sample in a study of blood T cell repertoires in COVID-19. Measured with immunoSEQ multiplex PCR; TCRdb has only the in-frame clones, and not every one. This table has under 200,000 clones, roughly four fifths appearing once. The sequenced material came from peripheral blood. These receptors all stem from a woman aged 40 to 50 with acute or convalescent COVID-19. Each CDR3 is given with its conserved first and last residue. The order of the fields is clone size, D gene, V gene, J gene, CDR3 DNA, CDR3 protein. The D gene is left open where the match is weak. Expanded clones get a size class; other rows say once, few or many, or leave the size out.

>-|-|TRBV30|TRBJ2-3
TGTGCCTGGAGCCCAGGGGTTTCTTCCCTGACGCAGTATTTT
CAWSPGVSSLTQYF
>-|-|TRBV5-1|TRBJ1-1
TGCGCCAGCAGCGACCCAGGGAAAACTGAAGCTTTCTTT
CASSDPGKTEAFF
>-|TRBD1|TRBV18|TRBJ2-2
TGTGCCAGCTCAACTTCTCTCCTCAGGGGGCTTGACACCGGGGAGCTGTTTTTT
CASSTSLLRGLDTGELFF
>-|-|TRBV7-9|TRBJ1-1
TGTGCCAGCAGGTCGGGACTCATGAACACTGAAGCTTTCTTT
CASRSGLMNTEAFF
>-|TRBD1|TRBV11-2|TRBJ1-1
TGTGCCAGCAGCTTCACAGGGGATACTGAAGCTTTCTTT
CASSFTGDTEAFF
>-|-|TRBV5-4|TRBJ1-4
TGTGCCAGCAGCTTGGCACAGGAAGAAAATGAAAAACTGTTTTTT
CASSLAQEENEKLFF
>-|-|TRBV6-6|TRBJ2-2
TGTGCCAGCAGTTACCAATCCCGGGAGCTGTTTTTT
CASSYQSRELFF
>once|-|TRBV11-2|TRBJ1-3
TGTGCCAGCAGCCCCCGCCGAGGTGGAAACACCATATATTTT
CASSPRRGGNTIYF
>once|TRBD2|TRBV30|TRBJ2-2
TGTGCCTGGAGTGTAGAAGGGACTACACTCACCGGGGAGCTGTTTTTT
CAWSVEGTTLTGELFF
>-|-|TRBV4-1|TRBJ1-2
TGCGCCAGCAGCCAAGAACTTAGCGTTGGCGTATATGGCTACACCTTC
CASSQELSVGVYGYTF
>-|-|TRBV24-1|TRBJ2-1
TGTGCCACCAGTGACCGGGAATATGCCCCCTACAATGAGCAGTTCTTC
CATSDREYAPYNEQFF
>-|-|TRBV10-1|TRBJ1-4
TGCGCCAGCAGCCTACCGGGACACAGGAATGAAAAACTGTTTTTT
CASSLPGHRNEKLFF
>-|TRBD2|TRBV4-2|TRBJ2-5
TGTGCCAGCAGCCAAGAGTGGACTAGCGGGGCCCGGGGGACCCAGTACTTC
CASSQEWTSGARGTQYF
>-|TRBD2|TRBV3-1/TRBV3-2|TRBJ2-7
TGTGCCAGCAGCCAAGCATCGGGGGGCTACGAGCAGTACTTC
CASSQASGGYEQYF
>many|-|TRBV30|TRBJ2-7
TGTGCCTGTGGAGGGAGCTCCTACGAGCAGTACTTC
CACGGSSYEQYF
>-|-|TRBV3-1/TRBV3-2|TRBJ2-3
TGTGCCAGCAGCCAAGTTACTCTCGGTACGCAGTATTTT
CASSQVTLGTQYF
>-|TRBD2|TRBV4-1|TRBJ2-7
TGCGCCAGCAGCCTCCTGGGACTAGCCCCCCCCTACGAGCAGTACTTC
CASSLLGLAPPYEQYF
>once|-|TRBV6-2/TRBV6-3|TRBJ1-5
TGTGCCAGCAGTTATTTACGGGGGAGCAATCAGCCCCAGCATTTT
CASSYLRGSNQPQHF
>-|-|TRBV30|TRBJ2-4
TGTGCCTGGACCGGACTCAGAAACATTCAGTACTTC
CAWTGLRNIQYF
>few|-|TRBV4-2|TRBJ2-7
TGTGCCAGCAGCCAAGTAGAGGGTTTAGACTACGAGCAGTACTTC
CASSQVEGLDYEQYF
>once|-|TRBV6-1|TRBJ2-4
TGTGCCAGCAGTGAAGAGTGGGCCCCACTCTGGATTCAGTACTTC
CASSEEWAPLWIQYF
>-|-|TRBV5-1|TRBJ1-3
TGCGCCAGCAGCCCGGGCCAGCCGGGTCGGGACTCTGGAAACACCATATATTTT
CASSPGQPGRDSGNTIYF
>-|TRBD1|TRBV19|TRBJ1-5
TGTGCCAGTAGTATAAAGGGGGGACAGGGGCTGCATCAGCCCCAGCATTTT
CASSIKGGQGLHQPQHF
>-|TRBD2|TRBV4-1|TRBJ2-7
TGCGCCAGCAGCCAAGGTTCAGCGGGAGGCTACGAGCAGTACTTC
CASSQGSAGGYEQYF
>-|TRBD2|TRBV6-4|TRBJ2-3
TGTGCCAGCAGTGACTCAACTAGCGGGGGGGCAGATACGCAGTATTTT
CASSDSTSGGADTQYF
>few|TRBD1|TRBV28|TRBJ1-2
TGTGCCAGCAGCGATATCCGGGACAGGGGGTGGGGTGGCTACACCTTC
CASSDIRDRGWGGYTF
>-|-|TRBV10-3|TRBJ1-5
TGTGCCATCAGCAACATGATTGGACAGAGCAATCAGCCCCAGCATTTT
CAISNMIGQSNQPQHF
>-|-|TRBV28|TRBJ1-2
TGTGCCAGCAGGAATTGGGAGTCGGGCTACACCTTC
CASRNWESGYTF
>-|TRBD2|TRBV2|TRBJ2-7
TGTGCCAGCAGCATTGCCGGGACTAGCGGGACCTACGAGCAGTACTTC
CASSIAGTSGTYEQYF
>-|-|TRBV6-5|TRBJ1-3
TGTGCCAGCGGGGGCCCTGGAAACACCATATATTTT
CASGGPGNTIYF
>-|-|TRBV3-1/TRBV3-2|TRBJ2-5
TGTGCCAGCAGCCAGAGGACTGGCAAAGAGACCCAGTACTTC
CASSQRTGKETQYF
>-|TRBD2|TRBV28|TRBJ2-7
TGTGCCAGCGGGGGACTAGCGGGAGTGTACGAGCAGTACTTC
CASGGLAGVYEQYF
>-|-|TRBV2|TRBJ1-1
TGTGCCAGCACCCAAGGGCCCCCGGGGGGAGCTTTCTTT
CASTQGPPGGAFF
>-|TRBD1|TRBV27|TRBJ2-7
TGTGCCAGCAGTCAACCGGGACAGCACGCTGTCTACGAGCAGTACTTC
CASSQPGQHAVYEQYF
>-|-|TRBV28|TRBJ1-2
TGTGCCAGCAGTTTGTGGCTTTATGGCTACACCTTC
CASSLWLYGYTF
>-|-|TRBV4-1|TRBJ2-1
TGCGCCAGCAGCCAGCCACTCCGAAACAATGAGCAGTTCTTC
CASSQPLRNNEQFF
>few|-|TRBV6-5|TRBJ1-6
TGTGCCACCCGACAGGTTCTCAATTCACCCCTCCACTTT
CATRQVLNSPLHF